The T cell receptor beta chain described here comes from a study of shared clonotypes between healthy human individuals. The authors ran the assay at deep level. Using immunoSEQ multiplex PCR, the repertoire was profiled, and TCRdb retains in-frame clones only, with some absent. The data contain 1.6 million or so clones, around 98.5% of them singletons. Germline assignment: CDR1 SGHNT and CDR2 YYREEE (reference sequence). This CDR3 spans 15 amino acids. V lost 2 bases to trimming and J lost 1 base, with 10 bases between them. Sequencing input: naive CD4+ T cells sorted from blood. Subset specified: CD45RA+ positively selected. This TCR was recovered from a man aged 25-45 years in good health. The gene calls are TRBV5-4 and TRBJ1-3; D is perhaps TRBD1 (5 bases). This chain's CDR3 is CASSFRQGSGNTIYF. The CDR3 DNA is TGTGCCAGCAGCTTTCGGCAGGGATCTGGAAACACCATATATTTT.